These 30 T cell receptor beta chains were sequenced from one sample in a study of blood T cell repertoires in COVID-19. Assay used: immunoSEQ multiplex PCR; TCRdb lists only in-frame clones, some missing. This table holds approximately 79,000 clones, around 84% found once. Sequenced material: peripheral blood. The source of these receptors is a woman aged 45-59 years with acute or convalescent COVID-19.

V usage is TRBV7-9 and J usage is TRBJ2-1, with TRBD1 matching over 10 bases. After removal of 5 bases from V and 9 bases from J, the junction contained 7 bases not matched to a gene. This CDR3 region has 14 residues. Germline CDR1 is SEHNR and CDR2 is FQNEAQ (reference sequence). In nucleotides, the CDR3 is TGTGCCAGCAGCCCAGGACAGGGGGAGGGTGAGCAGTTCTTC. This translates into CASSPGQGEGEQFF. The variable domain in full, with the rest retrieved from reference TRBV7-9 and TRBJ2-1, is DTGVSQNPRHKITKRGQNVTFRCDPISEHNRLYWYRQTLGQGPEFLTYFQNEAQLEKSRLLSDRFSAERPKGSFSTLEIQRTEQGDSAMYLCASSPGQGEGEQFFGPGTRLTVL.

In this sample, this clone turned up once. J is TRBJ1-2 and V is TRBV6-5; the D gene is possibly TRBD1 (6 bases). Germline V gene lookup returns CDR1 MNHEY and CDR2 SVGAGI. The CDR3 has 15 amino acids. The ends were cut back, 0 bases at V and 14 bases at J, with 22 bases in the middle. CDR3 in DNA: TGTGCCAGCAGTTACTCGACGGGGGGCGAGGTAAATAGAACCTTC. It yields the protein CASSYSTGGEVNRTF.

The CDR3: CASGTVRSPLHF. The CDR3 DNA follows: TGTGCTAGTGGAACAGTCCGCTCACCCCTCCACTTT. The rearrangement links TRBV12-5 to TRBJ1-6; D is unclear. V gave up 6 bases and J gave up 10 bases, with 10 bases separating them. Looked up from germline, CDR1 is LGHNT and CDR2 is FRNRAP. The CDR3 contains 12 residues.

J is TRBJ1-6 and V is TRBV12-3 or TRBV12-4; D not resolved. Trimming took off 7 bases at V and 17 bases at J, with 21 bases between the two ends. The length of the CDR3 is 13 residues. In nucleotides, the CDR3 is TGTGCCAGCACAAGGGAACTAGAAGGAGGAGTCCACTTT. Its translation is CASTRELEGGVHF.

This sequence joins TRBV2 and TRBJ1-1; 10 bases agree with TRBD1. The CDR3 is 13 amino acids. After removal of 4 bases from V and 7 bases from J, the junction contained 3 bases not matched to a gene. CDR1 and CDR2 from the germline V gene are SNHLY and FYNNEI. This CDR3 is CASSVGQGLEAFF. In DNA form, the CDR3 reads TGTGCCAGCAGTGTGGGACAGGGGCTTGAAGCTTTCTTT.

The chain carries TRBV27 and TRBJ1-1; D gene uncertain. CDR1 and CDR2 from the germline V gene are MNHEY and SMNVEV (reference sequence). Trimming shortened V by 4 bases and J by 7 bases, and 16 bases separated the two germline ends. The CDR3 runs to 14 residues. The CDR3 spells CASSYSKGRFEAFF. The CDR3 region has the DNA TGTGCCAGCAGTTACTCAAAAGGGAGGTTTGAAGCTTTCTTT.

The J gene is TRBJ1-4, the V gene TRBV29-1; maybe TRBD1 (5 bases). With 6 bases removed from V and 7 bases from J, the gap between germline ends came to 15 bases. In germline, CDR1 is SQVTM, CDR2 ANQGSEA. CDR3 length: 13 residues. CDR3 bases: TGCAGCGTCTCATGGGGTCAGGGTGAAAAACTGTTTTTT. Protein sequence: CSVSWGQGEKLFF. The variable domain in full, with the rest retrieved from reference TRBV29-1 and TRBJ1-4, is SAVISQKPSRDICQRGTSLTIQCQVDSQVTMMFWYRQQPGQSLTLIATANQGSEATYESGFVIDKFPISRPNLTFSTLTVSNMSPEDSSIYLCSVSWGQGEKLFFGSGTQLSVL.

The CDR3 DNA follows: TGCGCCAGCAGCCACCCCGAGGGCACAGATACGCAGTATTTT. It encodes CASSHPEGTDTQYF. The chain couples TRBV4-1 to TRBJ2-3, with D unclear. CDR3 size: 14 residues. Germline CDR1 is MGHRA and CDR2 is YSYEKL. Trimming pared 3 bases from V and 1 base from J, leaving 8 bases between.

The J gene is TRBJ2-1, the V gene TRBV1; the DNA was not used to check the table's D call, TRBD2. TRBV1 is annotated as a pseudogene. This CDR3 contains 18 residues. CDR3 loop: CTSSQGAERGLIYNEQFF. The CDR3 nucleotides read TGCACCAGCAGCCAAGGGGCGGAGCGGGGGCTAATCTACAATGAGCAGTTCTTC.

The CDR3 nucleotides are TGTGCCAGTAACCCCGGAGGGTCCTTGGGCGAGCAGTACTTC. Residues: CASNPGGSLGEQYF. The chain employs TRBV19 and TRBJ2-7, with a possible D match to TRBD2 (6 bases). In germline, CDR1 is LNHDA, CDR2 SQIVND (reference sequence). Deletions cut 7 bases from V and 6 bases from J, with 19 bases between. The CDR3 covers 14 residues.

The rearrangement uses TRBV28 and TRBJ2-7; tentatively, D is TRBD2 (6 bases). There are 11 residues in the CDR3. CDR1 is MDHEN and CDR2 is SYDVKM in the germline V gene. Between the trimmed V and J ends, which lost 8 bases and 1 base, there was a span of 6 bases. DNA of the CDR3: TGTGCCAGCGGGGGGTCCTACGAGCAGTACTTC. This gives the protein CASGGSYEQYF.

The J gene is TRBJ2-3, the V gene TRBV18; D is uncertain. The V gene lost 5 bases and the J gene lost 1 base, with 7 bases spanning the gap. The CDR3 contains 13 residues. CDR1 is KGHSH, CDR2 LQKENI, per germline. The CDR3 nucleotides are TGTGCCAGCTCATCTTTTGGCACAGATACGCAGTATTTT. Protein product: CASSSFGTDTQYF.

This clone has only one observation. The V and J genes are TRBV6-2 or TRBV6-3 and TRBJ1-5, with D possibly being TRBD1 (5 bases). The CDR3 length is 11 residues. Deletions cut 6 bases from V and 9 bases from J, with 9 bases between. CDR1 and CDR2 from the germline V gene are MNHEY and SVGEGT. In DNA, the CDR3 is TGTGCCAGCAGCAACGGGGGGCCCCAGCATTTT. It specifies CASSNGGPQHF.

The chain has TRBV18 and TRBJ2-5, with TRBD2 matching over 13 bases. This CDR3 is 16 amino acids long. The V gene end was trimmed by 1 base and the J gene end by 3 bases; junction bases not matched to a gene: 2. Germline CDR1 is KGHSH and CDR2 is LQKENI. This CDR3 is CASSPLGTSGKETQYF. In nucleotides, the CDR3 is TGTGCCAGCTCACCACTCGGGACTAGCGGGAAAGAGACCCAGTACTTC.

CDR3 bases: TGTGCCAGCAGCCCCTGGACAGGGGGTAGCTATGGCTACACCTTC. It specifies CASSPWTGGSYGYTF. The chain has TRBV7-2 and TRBJ1-2; 10 bases match TRBD1. The germline CDR1 and CDR2 sequences are SGHTA and FQGNSA. This CDR3 has 15 residues. V lost 5 bases to trimming and J lost 4 bases; unmatched junction nucleotides: 7. Full variable domain (outside the CDR3, taken from reference TRBV7-2 and TRBJ1-2): GAGVSQSPSNKVTEKGKDVELRCDPISGHTALYWYRQSLGQGLEFLIYFQGNSAPDKSGLPSDRFSAERTGGSVSTLTIQRTQQEDSAVYLCASSPWTGGSYGYTFGSGTRLTVV.

V gene TRBV6-4 combines with J gene TRBJ2-7, with TRBD1 matching 9 bases. The CDR3 loop spans 17 amino acids. V gave up 1 base and J gave up 6 bases; unmatched junction bases: 13. CDR1 is MRHNA and CDR2 is SNTAGT in the germline V gene. For the CDR3, the DNA is TGTGCCAGCAGTGACTGTAAGGGGGGACAGGGTTTTGGCGAGCAGTACTTC. It encodes CASSDCKGGQGFGEQYF.

This clone was recorded once. The rearrangement links TRBV7-9 to TRBJ1-6; TRBD1 is a possible D gene (5 bases). The length of the CDR3 is 15 residues. V lost 6 bases and J 9 bases, leaving 18 bases between the germline ends. In germline, CDR1 is SEHNR, CDR2 FQNEAQ (reference sequence). The CDR3 here is CASSPTGTMSSPLHF. The CDR3 DNA sequence: TGTGCCAGCAGTCCGACCGGGACTATGAGTTCACCCCTCCACTTT.

This clone came up a few times. The chain uses TRBV12-5 and TRBJ1-3; 9 bases match TRBD1. The CDR3 is made up of 15 amino acids. Germline CDR1 is LGHNT and CDR2 is FRNRAP. After removal of 3 bases from V and 1 base from J, the junction contained 1 base not matched to a gene. CDR3 amino acids: CASGLGTGSGNTIYF. The CDR3 DNA is TGTGCTAGTGGTTTAGGGACAGGGTCTGGAAACACCATATATTTT.

The rearrangement links TRBV5-1 to TRBJ2-7; 10 positions match TRBD1. CDR1 and CDR2 from the germline V gene are SGHRS and YFSETQ. V shed 4 bases, J shed 5 bases, and the junction held 9 bases outside the gene matches. The CDR3 loop spans 15 amino acids. CDR3 sequence (DNA): TGCGCCAGCAGCCTTCTTGACAGGGGGCGAAACGAGCAGTACTTC. This codes for CASSLLDRGRNEQYF. Looking up the rest from reference TRBV5-1 and TRBJ2-7 gives the full variable domain: KAGVTQTPRYLIKTRGQQVTLSCSPISGHRSVSWYQQTPGQGLQFLFEYFSETQRNKGNFPGRFSGRQFSNSRSEMNVSTLELGDSALYLCASSLLDRGRNEQYFGPGTRLTVT.

The chain is built from TRBV6-2 or TRBV6-3 and TRBJ1-1; D call uncertain. The CDR3 runs 15 residues. The V and J ends lost 2 bases and 1 base respectively, with 11 bases between them. Germline V lookup: CDR1 MNHEY, CDR2 SVGEGT. The CDR3 bases are TGTGCCAGCAGTTACGGTAGACTCAGGAACACTGAAGCTTTCTTT. This sequence encodes CASSYGRLRNTEAFF.

The chain has TRBV7-2 and TRBJ2-7; TRBD1 is a possible D gene (5 bases). CDR1 and CDR2 from the germline V gene are SGHTA and FQGNSA. The length of the CDR3 is 15 residues. V lost 1 base and J 4 bases, leaving 14 bases between the germline ends. CDR3 nucleotide sequence: TGTGCCAGCAGCTTAGTGTCTGCAGGGATATACGAGCAGTACTTC. Its protein product is CASSLVSAGIYEQYF.

This clone came up once. The rearrangement joins TRBV2 to TRBJ1-3, with D perhaps matching TRBD1 (6 bases). Germline loops: CDR1 SNHLY, CDR2 FYNNEI. The CDR3 has 14 amino acids. With 7 bases removed from V and 0 bases from J, the gap between germline ends came to 10 bases. For the CDR3, the DNA is TGTGCCAGCAAAGGGGGTCTCTCTGGAAACACCATATATTTT. It specifies CASKGGLSGNTIYF.

V is TRBV6-5 and J is TRBJ1-6; no reliable D call. The CDR3 spans 15 residues. Germline CDR1 is MNHEY and CDR2 is SVGAGI. Trimming left V 6 bases short and J 5 bases short, with 14 bases between. CDR3 amino acids: CASSPPTGDNSPLHF. CDR3 coding DNA: TGTGCCAGCAGCCCCCCGACCGGAGATAATTCACCCCTCCACTTT.

This clone was counted once. This rearrangement joins TRBV19 to TRBJ2-6; D is possibly TRBD2 (6 bases). The V end lost 2 bases, the J end lost 3 bases, and 11 bases lay between the germline ends. The CDR3 loop spans 16 amino acids. Germline assignment: CDR1 LNHDA and CDR2 SQIVND (reference sequence). The CDR3 spells CASSIFGGGGANVLTF. CDR3 sequence (DNA): TGTGCCAGTAGTATATTCGGGGGTGGTGGGGCCAACGTCCTGACTTTC.

The chain has TRBV28 and TRBJ2-1; 10 positions agree with TRBD1. V dropped 5 bases and J dropped 5; count of bases not matched to a gene: 6. Germline-derived CDR1 and CDR2 are MDHEN and SYDVKM. The CDR3 runs 15 residues. CDR3 in DNA: TGTGCCAGCAGTCGGACAGGGGGGCAGGACAATGAGCAGTTCTTC. This sequence encodes CASSRTGGQDNEQFF.

The V and J genes are TRBV9 and TRBJ2-5; 7 bases line up with TRBD1. V shed 0 bases, J shed 7 bases, and the junction held 15 bases outside the gene matches. This CDR3 comprises 17 residues. CDR1 is SGDLS, CDR2 YYNGEE, per germline. The CDR3 DNA follows: TGTGCCAGCAGCGTAGAGGCCGGGACAGTTAGAGGCGGGACCCAGTACTTC. Its protein is CASSVEAGTVRGGTQYF.

J is TRBJ2-3 and V is TRBV7-7; D call uncertain. V lost 4 bases and J 1 base, leaving 9 bases between the germline ends. This CDR3 contains 14 residues. Germline values: CDR1 SSHAT, CDR2 FNYEAQ (reference sequence). The CDR3 protein is CASSSTLGTDTQYF. CDR3 bases: TGTGCCAGCAGCTCCACCTTAGGCACAGATACGCAGTATTTT.

The chain combines TRBV12-3 or TRBV12-4 with TRBJ1-1; 7 bases are shared with TRBD1. The junction had 7 bases not matched to a gene; V was cut back by 7 bases and J by 8 bases. The CDR3 runs to 12 residues. For the CDR3, the DNA is TGTGCCAGCACTCGGGACAGCCTAGAAGCTTTCTTT. Translated, it gives CASTRDSLEAFF.

This clone was detected only a few times. V and J are TRBV14 and TRBJ2-3, with TRBD1 matching over 7 bases. Germline values: CDR1 SGHDN, CDR2 FVKESK. Unmatched junction bases numbered 6, after V lost 4 bases and J lost 5 bases. The CDR3 has 14 amino acids. CDR3 coding DNA: TGTGCCAGCAGCCTCTTAGGGGGCGGAGATACGCAGTATTTT. Translation: CASSLLGGGDTQYF.

The chain has TRBV19 and TRBJ1-1; 10 bases are shared with TRBD1. Germline assignment: CDR1 LNHDA and CDR2 SQIVND (reference sequence). The junction had 7 bases not matched to a gene; V was cut back by 5 bases and J by 7 bases. The CDR3 loop spans 14 amino acids. CDR3 bases: TGTGCCAGTAGTCTACCCGGGACAGGGGTTGAAGCTTTCTTT. It codes for CASSLPGTGVEAFF.